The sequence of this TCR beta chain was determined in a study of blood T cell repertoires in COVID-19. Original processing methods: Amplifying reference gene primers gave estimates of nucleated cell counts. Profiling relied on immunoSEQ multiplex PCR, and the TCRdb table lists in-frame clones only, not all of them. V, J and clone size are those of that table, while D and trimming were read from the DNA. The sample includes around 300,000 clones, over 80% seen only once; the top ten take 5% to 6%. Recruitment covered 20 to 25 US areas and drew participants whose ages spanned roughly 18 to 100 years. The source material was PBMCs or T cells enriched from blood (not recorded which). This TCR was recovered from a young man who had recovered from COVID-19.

CDR3 sequence: CASSGDSVGVSPLHF. The CDR3 DNA is TGTGCCAGCAGCGGTGACAGCGTTGGGGTTTCACCCCTCCACTTT. This chain links TRBV28 with TRBJ1-6; weak D call: TRBD1 (5 bases). Trimming stripped 6 bases from V and 9 bases from J, with 18 bases between. The germline gives CDR1 MDHEN, CDR2 SYDVKM. The CDR3 length is 15 residues.